A single sample is the source of the 27 T cell receptor beta chains below, sequenced in a study of identical twins. TCRdb fed the 5' RACE reads into MiXCR, producing one record per CDR3 protein. The sample has under 300,000 distinct CDR3 sequences; roughly 8% are singletons. In addition, the sample was reused for a study of yellow fever vaccine responses in identical twins.

Sequenced sample: CD8+ T cells sorted from blood. Every receptor here comes from a woman under 30 in good health.

The chain recombines TRBV20-1 with TRBJ2-7; the D gene is possibly TRBD2 (6 bases). V was trimmed by 0 bases and J by 3 bases, leaving 12 bases between them. The CDR3 covers 14 residues. Germline CDR1 is DFQATT and CDR2 is SNEGSKA (reference sequence). CDR3: CSARDGDSNYEQYF. For the CDR3, the DNA is TGCAGTGCTAGAGACGGGGACTCCAACTACGAGCAGTACTTC.

Many counts were recorded for this clonotype. The chain uses TRBV20-1 and TRBJ2-7, with 14 bases lining up with TRBD2. Germline CDR1 DFQATT, CDR2 SNEGSKA (reference sequence). The CDR3 runs 21 residues. J gave up 4 bases and V 3 bases, and 23 bases lay outside the gene matches. CDR3 DNA: TGCAGTGCTAGGAGGATACTGGGACTAGCGGGAGATGGGGACGGGTCGTACGAGCAGTACTTC. It specifies CSARRILGLAGDGDGSYEQYF.

This clonotype was found many times. The rearrangement links TRBV5-1 to TRBJ2-1, with 9 bases aligning to TRBD1. The CDR3 is 17 amino acids. Germline loops: CDR1 SGHRS, CDR2 YFSETQ. The ends lost 7 bases at V and 0 bases at J; junction bases unmatched: 11. CDR3 region: CASDFTGGRSSYNEQFF. The CDR3, as DNA: TGCGCCAGCGACTTCACAGGGGGCCGCAGCTCCTACAATGAGCAGTTCTTC.

This clonotype appeared many times. DNA of the CDR3: TGTGCCAGCAGTTTAGAGGGACAGGGATTCGAGCAGTACTTC. Amino acids: CASSLEGQGFEQYF. This chain links TRBV12-3 or TRBV12-4 with TRBJ2-7; TRBD1 aligns across 9 bases. V lost 1 base and J lost 6; bases outside the gene matches: 4. This CDR3 contains 14 residues.

V is TRBV29-1 and J is TRBJ2-7; D gene unclear. The CDR3 has 13 residues. Germline V CDR1 and CDR2: SQVTM, ANQGSEA. Trimming removed 2 bases from V and 2 bases from J, with 10 bases in between. The CDR3 loop reads CSVETDQPYEQYF. CDR3 sequence (DNA): TGCAGCGTTGAAACGGACCAGCCCTACGAGCAGTACTTC.

This clonotype was recorded a few times. The V and J genes are TRBV11-2 and TRBJ2-7; TRBD2 matches at 9 bases. The CDR3 has 16 residues. Germline lookup yields CDR1 SGHAT and CDR2 FQNNGV. With V trimmed by 0 bases and J by 0 bases, 3 bases remained unmatched. CDR3 bases: TGTGCCAGCAGCTTAGAGGCGGGAGGGAGCTCCTACGAGCAGTACTTC. It encodes CASSLEAGGSSYEQYF.

V gene TRBV6-1 combines with J gene TRBJ2-5, with 8 bases matching TRBD1. V was clipped by 3 bases and J by 4 bases; unmatched bases: 4. CDR1 MNHNS and CDR2 SASEGT come from the germline V gene. The CDR3 totals 14 residues. The CDR3 reads CASSEDRVAETQYF. The CDR3, as DNA: TGTGCCAGCAGTGAGGACAGGGTGGCAGAGACCCAGTACTTC.

The chain carries TRBV7-9 and TRBJ2-7; possibly TRBD1 for D (7 bases). The CDR3 has 16 amino acids. Per germline, CDR1 SEHNR and CDR2 FQNEAQ (reference sequence). V was clipped by 4 bases and J by 0 bases, with 16 bases between them. The CDR3 spells CASSYGRGVPSYEQYF. The CDR3 DNA sequence: TGTGCCAGCAGCTATGGCAGGGGGGTTCCCTCCTACGAGCAGTACTTC.

This rearrangement joins TRBV9 to TRBJ2-1; TRBD2 matches 10 bases. The germline gives CDR1 SGDLS, CDR2 YYNGEE. The CDR3 covers 15 residues. J lost 7 bases, V lost 3 bases, and 7 bases had no gene match. Here the CDR3 reads CASSESGGAGNEQFF. The CDR3 region has the DNA TGTGCCAGCAGCGAGAGCGGGGGGGCGGGGAATGAGCAGTTCTTC.

This clonotype was counted many times. The chain recombines TRBV29-1 with TRBJ2-7; D may match TRBD1 or TRBD2 (6 bases each). CDR1 and CDR2 from the germline V gene are SQVTM and ANQGSEA. The CDR3 loop spans 14 amino acids. Deletions cut 2 bases from V and 2 bases from J, with 13 bases between. This CDR3 is CSVEQAGEAYEQYF. The CDR3 DNA reads TGCAGCGTTGAACAGGCAGGGGAGGCCTACGAGCAGTACTTC.

This clonotype appeared many times. This sequence joins TRBV4-3 and TRBJ2-7; D is unresolved. V lost 0 bases, J lost 2 bases, and 11 bases lay in between. Germline CDR1 and CDR2: LGHNA and YSLEER. The CDR3 has 15 amino acids. CDR3 nucleotides: TGCGCCAGCAGCCAAGATCCCGGCACCCCCTACGAGCAGTACTTC. This gives the protein CASSQDPGTPYEQYF.

The CDR3 region has the DNA TGTGCCATCCGGGATAGTAGCTCCTACGAGCAGTACTTC. This encodes CAIRDSSSYEQYF. The gene calls are TRBV10-3 and TRBJ2-7; a possible D gene is TRBD2 (5 bases). This CDR3 is built from 13 residues. Germline-derived CDR1 and CDR2 are ENHRY and SYGVKD. The V and J ends lost 8 bases and 0 bases respectively, with 11 bases between them.

In this sample, this clonotype turned up a few times. V usage is TRBV20-1 and J usage is TRBJ2-7; a weak D match, TRBD1 (7 bases). CDR3 size: 14 residues. Germline V gene sequence: CDR1 DFQATT, CDR2 SNEGSKA (reference sequence). V lost 3 bases and J 7 bases, leaving 19 bases between the germline ends. Here the CDR3 reads CSASHFEQGREQYF. CDR3 coding DNA: TGCAGTGCTAGCCACTTTGAACAGGGGAGGGAGCAGTACTTC.

This clonotype has a count of ten or more. The gene calls are TRBV12-3 or TRBV12-4 and TRBJ2-1; D is possibly TRBD2 (5 bases). V gave up 5 bases and J gave up 7 bases, with 12 bases separating them. The CDR3 covers 13 residues. The CDR3 DNA sequence: TGTGCCAGCAGTATCGGACTGGCTAATGAGCAGTTCTTC. Amino acids: CASSIGLANEQFF.

The table lists this clonotype with a few counts. The rearrangement uses TRBV29-1 and TRBJ2-2; no clear D gene. This CDR3 spans 11 amino acids. V was trimmed by 6 bases and J by 7 bases, leaving 9 bases between them. The germline gives CDR1 SQVTM, CDR2 ANQGSEA. Written as DNA, the CDR3 is TGCAGCGTCATTTACGACGGGGAGCTGTTTTTT. It codes for CSVIYDGELFF.

This clonotype has ten or more counts. The chain is built from TRBV27 and TRBJ2-1; D is tentatively TRBD1 or TRBD2 (6 bases each). The CDR3 runs to 16 residues. V lost 0 bases to trimming and J lost 0 bases, with 9 bases between them. Germline CDR1 and CDR2: MNHEY and SMNVEV (reference sequence). The CDR3 here is CASSLSGGSSYNEQFF. CDR3 coding DNA: TGTGCCAGCAGTTTATCAGGGGGGAGCTCCTACAATGAGCAGTTCTTC.

In this sample, this clonotype turned up a few times. The chain employs TRBV7-9 and TRBJ2-7; 7 nucleotides agree with TRBD1. This CDR3 has 16 amino acids. The germline CDR1 and CDR2 sequences are SEHNR and FQNEAQ (reference sequence). Trimming at V came to 4 bases and at J to 2 bases, leaving 11 bases not matched to a gene. CDR3 sequence: CASSSRAGQVTYEQYF. In DNA form, the CDR3 reads TGTGCCAGCAGCTCGCGAGCCGGACAGGTTACCTACGAGCAGTACTTC.

The sample holds many counts of this clonotype. The genes are TRBV7-9 and TRBJ1-4; 9 bases are a match to TRBD1. V trimming: 5 bases; J trimming: 8 bases; junction bases outside the gene matches: 9. Germline V CDR1 and CDR2: SEHNR, FQNEAQ (reference sequence). The CDR3 length is 15 residues. Here the CDR3 reads CASSGTGGPPEKLFF. Here the CDR3 DNA reads TGTGCCAGCAGCGGAACAGGGGGCCCCCCCGAAAAACTGTTTTTT. Filled out from reference TRBV7-9 and TRBJ1-4, the complete variable domain reads DTGVSQNPRHKITKRGQNVTFRCDPISEHNRLYWYRQTLGQGPEFLTYFQNEAQLEKSRLLSDRFSAERPKGSFSTLEIQRTEQGDSAMYLCASSGTGGPPEKLFFGSGTQLSVL.

This clonotype was counted between two and nine times. The chain is built from TRBV7-9 and TRBJ2-7, with unresolved D. Per germline, CDR1 SEHNR and CDR2 FQNEAQ (reference sequence). Between the trimmed V and J ends, which lost 1 base and 7 bases, there was a span of 8 bases. This CDR3 has 12 residues. The CDR3: CASSLGAWEQYF. The DNA for the CDR3 is TGTGCCAGCAGCTTAGGGGCTTGGGAGCAGTACTTC.

This clonotype was found many times. This chain connects TRBV12-3 or TRBV12-4 to TRBJ1-5; D ambiguous. The CDR3 length is 13 residues. Trimming took off 2 bases at V and 5 bases at J, with 7 bases between the two ends. CDR3 coding DNA: TGTGCCAGCAGTTTAATGGGTCATCAGCCCCAGCATTTT. Its translation is CASSLMGHQPQHF.

This clonotype has more than one count but fewer than ten. CDR3 in DNA: TGCAGCGACAGTCCATACTACAATGAGCAGTTCTTC. Its protein product is CSDSPYYNEQFF. The chain combines TRBV29-1 with TRBJ2-1; no clear D gene. The V gene's germline CDR1 is SQVTM and CDR2 ANQGSEA. The ends were cut back, 7 bases at V and 3 bases at J, with 10 bases in the middle. This CDR3 comprises 12 residues.

The CDR3 DNA reads as TGTGCCAGCAGCTTGCGCAGGGGAAACGAGCAGTACTTC. Translation: CASSLRRGNEQYF. The gene calls are TRBV7-6 and TRBJ2-7; weak D call: TRBD1 (6 bases). V shed 3 bases and J shed 5 bases, with 11 bases lying between them. The CDR3 length is 13 residues. Per the germline V gene, CDR1 is SGHVS and CDR2 is FNYEAQ.

This clonotype was observed a few times. The V call is TRBV20-1, the J call TRBJ2-5, with D tentatively TRBD2 (5 bases). Trimming removed 1 base at V and 4 bases at J, with 10 bases between. The CDR3 contains 13 residues. Germline assignment: CDR1 DFQATT and CDR2 SNEGSKA (reference sequence). The CDR3 is CSARVSGLETQYF. In nucleotides, the CDR3 is TGCAGTGCTAGAGTGTCGGGGTTAGAGACCCAGTACTTC.

A few counts support this clonotype. The chain links TRBV5-6 to TRBJ2-5; tentatively, D is TRBD1 or TRBD2 (7 bases each). CDR3 size: 15 residues. The V and J ends lost 2 bases and 3 bases respectively, with 14 bases between them. The germline gives CDR1 SGHDT, CDR2 YYEEEE. CDR3 protein: CASSLHRGGEETQYF. Here the CDR3 DNA reads TGTGCCAGCAGCTTACACAGGGGAGGGGAAGAGACCCAGTACTTC.

This clonotype was found a few times. CDR3 amino acids: CASSPGVSTGELFF. In nucleotides, the CDR3 is TGTGCCAGCAGCCCGGGGGTGAGCACCGGGGAGCTGTTTTTT. The J gene is TRBJ2-2, the V gene TRBV5-4; possibly TRBD2 for D (6 bases). CDR3 length: 14 amino acids. Germline V lookup: CDR1 SGHNT, CDR2 YYREEE (reference sequence). V was trimmed by 4 bases and J by 4 bases, leaving 11 bases between them.

This rearrangement joins TRBV27 to TRBJ2-1; D unclear. The CDR3 loop spans 13 amino acids. Germline V CDR1 and CDR2: MNHEY, SMNVEV (reference sequence). V was shortened by 10 bases and J by 9 bases, with 19 bases between the two germline ends. CDR3: CAIRTTGHLEQFF. CDR3 DNA: TGTGCCATCCGTACTACGGGCCACCTTGAGCAGTTCTTC.

The V gene is TRBV14, the J gene TRBJ2-7, with D possibly matching TRBD2 (6 bases). V lost 4 bases, J lost 0 bases, and 16 bases lay in between. Per the germline V gene, CDR1 is SGHDN and CDR2 is FVKESK. The CDR3 sequence is 16 residues long. The CDR3 sequence: CASSPLAGTPSYEQYF. CDR3 coding DNA: TGTGCCAGCAGCCCCCTGGCGGGGACCCCCTCCTACGAGCAGTACTTC.